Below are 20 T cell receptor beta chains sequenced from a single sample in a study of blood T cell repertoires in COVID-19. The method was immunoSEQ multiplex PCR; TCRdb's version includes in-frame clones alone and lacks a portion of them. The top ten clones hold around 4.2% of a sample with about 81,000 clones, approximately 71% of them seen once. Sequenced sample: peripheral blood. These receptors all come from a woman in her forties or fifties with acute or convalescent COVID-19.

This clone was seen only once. In DNA, the CDR3 is TGTGCCAGCAGCGTAGCTTGGGGGGCCTACAATGAGCAGTTCTTC. Encoded protein: CASSVAWGAYNEQFF. The V gene is TRBV9, the J gene TRBJ2-1; D may be TRBD2 (6 bases). V lost 0 bases and J 2 bases, leaving 9 bases between the germline ends. The CDR3 is 15 amino acids. Germline loops: CDR1 SGDLS, CDR2 YYNGEE. The variable domain in full, with the rest retrieved from reference TRBV9 and TRBJ2-1, is DSGVTQTPKHLITATGQRVTLRCSPRSGDLSVYWYQQSLDQGLQFLIQYYNGEERAKGNILERFSAQQFPDLHSELNLSSLELGDSALYFCASSVAWGAYNEQFFGPGTRLTVL.

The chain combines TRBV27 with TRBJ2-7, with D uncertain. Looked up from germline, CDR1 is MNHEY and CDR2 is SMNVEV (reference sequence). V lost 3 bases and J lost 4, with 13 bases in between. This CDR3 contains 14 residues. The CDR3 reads CASSLRYDGYEQYF. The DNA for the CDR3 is TGTGCCAGCAGTTTGCGGTACGATGGGTACGAGCAGTACTTC.

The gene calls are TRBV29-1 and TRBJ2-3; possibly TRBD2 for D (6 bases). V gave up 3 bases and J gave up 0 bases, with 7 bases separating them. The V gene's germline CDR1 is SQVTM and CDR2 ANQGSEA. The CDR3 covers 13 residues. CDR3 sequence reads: CSVDAGSTDTQYF. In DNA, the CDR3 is TGCAGCGTTGATGCGGGAAGCACAGATACGCAGTATTTT.

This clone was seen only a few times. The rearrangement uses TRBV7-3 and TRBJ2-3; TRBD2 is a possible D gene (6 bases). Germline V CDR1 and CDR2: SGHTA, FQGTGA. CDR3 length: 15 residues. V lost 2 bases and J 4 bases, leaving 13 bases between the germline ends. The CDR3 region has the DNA TGTGCCAGCAGCTTAGGAGGGTTAGTTTCAGATACGCAGTATTTT. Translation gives CASSLGGLVSDTQYF.

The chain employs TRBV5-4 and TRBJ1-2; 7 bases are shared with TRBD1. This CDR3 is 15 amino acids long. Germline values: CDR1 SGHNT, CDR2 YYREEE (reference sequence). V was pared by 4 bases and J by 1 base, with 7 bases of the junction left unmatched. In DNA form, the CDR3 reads TGTGCCAGCAGCCCGGGACAGAGCGGTAACTATGGCTACACCTTC. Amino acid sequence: CASSPGQSGNYGYTF.

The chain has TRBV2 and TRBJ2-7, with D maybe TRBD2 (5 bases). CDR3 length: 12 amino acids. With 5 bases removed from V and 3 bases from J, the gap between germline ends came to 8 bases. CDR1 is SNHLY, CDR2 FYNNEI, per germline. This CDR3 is CASSRGLYEQYF. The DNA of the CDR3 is TGTGCCAGCAGTCGAGGGCTCTACGAGCAGTACTTC.

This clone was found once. The CDR3 nucleotides are TGTGCCAGCAGATCACAGGTGAACACTGAAGCTTTCTTT. Translation: CASRSQVNTEAFF. This rearrangement joins TRBV14 to TRBJ1-1, with TRBD1 as a possible D gene (5 bases). Trimming left V 6 bases short and J 0 bases short, with 8 bases between. The CDR3 runs 13 residues. Germline-derived CDR1 and CDR2 are SGHDN and FVKESK.

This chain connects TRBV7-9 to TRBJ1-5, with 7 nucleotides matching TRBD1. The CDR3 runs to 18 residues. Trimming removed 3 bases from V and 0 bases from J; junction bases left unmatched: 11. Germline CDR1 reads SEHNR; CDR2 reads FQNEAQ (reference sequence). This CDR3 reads CASSLGTDREGSNQPQHF. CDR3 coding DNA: TGTGCCAGCAGCTTGGGGACCGACAGGGAAGGTAGCAATCAGCCCCAGCATTTT.

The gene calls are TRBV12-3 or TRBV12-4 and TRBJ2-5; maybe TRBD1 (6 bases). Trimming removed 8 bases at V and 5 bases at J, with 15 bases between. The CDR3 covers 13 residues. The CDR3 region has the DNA TGTGCCAGCGTGCCCAGGGGTCGGGAGACCCAGTACTTC. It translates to CASVPRGRETQYF.

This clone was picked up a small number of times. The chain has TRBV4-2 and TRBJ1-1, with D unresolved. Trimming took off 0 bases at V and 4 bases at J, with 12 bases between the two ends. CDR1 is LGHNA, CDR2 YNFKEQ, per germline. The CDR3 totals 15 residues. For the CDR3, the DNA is TGTGCCAGCAGCCAAGAAGTATCATCGGGCACTGAAGCTTTCTTT. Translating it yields CASSQEVSSGTEAFF.

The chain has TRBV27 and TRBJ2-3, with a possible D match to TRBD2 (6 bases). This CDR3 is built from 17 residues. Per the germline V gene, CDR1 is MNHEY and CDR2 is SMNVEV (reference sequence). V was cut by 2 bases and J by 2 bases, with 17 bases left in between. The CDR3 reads CASSLRSGGVFTDTQYF. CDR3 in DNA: TGTGCCAGCAGTTTACGGTCCGGGGGTGTTTTCACAGATACGCAGTATTTT.

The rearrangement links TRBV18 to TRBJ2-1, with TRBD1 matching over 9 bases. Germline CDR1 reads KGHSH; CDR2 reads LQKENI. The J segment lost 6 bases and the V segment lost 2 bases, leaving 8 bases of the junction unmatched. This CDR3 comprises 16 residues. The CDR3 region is CASSPIKGQGINEQFF. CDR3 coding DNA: TGTGCCAGCTCACCAATTAAGGGACAGGGAATCAATGAGCAGTTCTTC. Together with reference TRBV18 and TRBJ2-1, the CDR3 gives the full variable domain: NAGVMQNPRHLVRRRGQEARLRCSPMKGHSHVYWYRQLPEEGLKFMVYLQKENIIDESGMPKERFSAEFPKEGPSILRIQQVVRGDSAAYFCASSPIKGQGINEQFFGPGTRLTVL.

The CDR3 DNA reads TGTGCCAGCAGCTCAAATTCCCAGGGTTACGAGCAGTACTTC. Amino acids: CASSSNSQGYEQYF. This chain links TRBV7-2 with TRBJ2-7, with D perhaps matching TRBD1 (5 bases). The CDR3 covers 14 residues. The germline V gene encodes CDR1 SGHTA and CDR2 FQGNSA. Deletions cut 4 bases from V and 4 bases from J, with 14 bases between.

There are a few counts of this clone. The CDR3: CASSFTAGSGPLEQYF. The CDR3 nucleotides read TGTGCCAGCAGCTTCACCGCGGGATCTGGTCCCCTCGAGCAGTACTTC. The chain links TRBV7-9 to TRBJ2-7, with D tentatively TRBD2 (6 bases). The length of the CDR3 is 16 residues. Germline V gives CDR1 SEHNR, CDR2 FQNEAQ (reference sequence). V was clipped by 3 bases and J by 6 bases, with 21 bases between them.

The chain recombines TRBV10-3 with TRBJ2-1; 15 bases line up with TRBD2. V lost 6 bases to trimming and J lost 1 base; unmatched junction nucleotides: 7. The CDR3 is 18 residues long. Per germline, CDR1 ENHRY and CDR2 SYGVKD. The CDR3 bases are TGTGCCATCAGGAGGACTAGCGGGGGGGCCGGGTCCTACAATGAGCAGTTCTTC. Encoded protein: CAIRRTSGGAGSYNEQFF.

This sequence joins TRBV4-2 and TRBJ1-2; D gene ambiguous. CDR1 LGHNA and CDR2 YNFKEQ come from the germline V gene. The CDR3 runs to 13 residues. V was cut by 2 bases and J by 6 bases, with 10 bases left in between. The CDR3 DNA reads TGTGCCAGCAGCCAACCCGGTAATGATGGCTACACCTTC. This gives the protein CASSQPGNDGYTF.

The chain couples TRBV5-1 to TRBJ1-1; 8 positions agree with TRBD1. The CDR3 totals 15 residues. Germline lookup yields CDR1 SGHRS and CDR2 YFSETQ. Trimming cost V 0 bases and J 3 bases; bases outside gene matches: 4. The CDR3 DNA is TGCGCCAGCAGCTTGGTTGCAGGGGGCTACACTGAAGCTTTCTTT. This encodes CASSLVAGGYTEAFF.

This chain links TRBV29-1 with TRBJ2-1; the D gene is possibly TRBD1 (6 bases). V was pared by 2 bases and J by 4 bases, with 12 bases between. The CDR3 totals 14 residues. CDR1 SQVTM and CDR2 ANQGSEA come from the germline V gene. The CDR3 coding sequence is TGCAGCGTTGAACAGGGGTCCGAGTACAATGAGCAGTTCTTC. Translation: CSVEQGSEYNEQFF.

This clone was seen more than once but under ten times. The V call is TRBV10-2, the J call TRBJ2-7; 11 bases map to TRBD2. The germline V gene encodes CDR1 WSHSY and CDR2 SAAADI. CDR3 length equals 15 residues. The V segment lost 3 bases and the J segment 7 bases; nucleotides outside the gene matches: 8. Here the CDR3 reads CASSEVASGGREQYF. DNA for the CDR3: TGCGCCAGCAGTGAAGTGGCTAGCGGGGGGCGTGAGCAGTACTTC.

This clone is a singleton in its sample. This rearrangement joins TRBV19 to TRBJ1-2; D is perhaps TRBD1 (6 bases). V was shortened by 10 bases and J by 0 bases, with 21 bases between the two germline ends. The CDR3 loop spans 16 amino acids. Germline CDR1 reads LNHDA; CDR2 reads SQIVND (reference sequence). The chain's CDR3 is CATHKDRPGSNYGYTF. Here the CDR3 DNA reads TGTGCCACCCACAAGGACAGACCTGGTTCTAACTATGGCTACACCTTC.